This TCR beta chain is drawn from a study of blood T cell repertoires in COVID-19. Across the study: Specimens from acute and convalescent COVID-19 originated in the United States, Italy and Spain. PBMCs, B-cell-depleted T cells, or T cells provided the cDNA or gDNA that made up the material.

Original methodology: Counts of nucleated cells, estimated from reference gene primer amplification, were obtained. The data were produced by immunoSEQ multiplex PCR, yet TCRdb's version contains in-frame clones alone and is incomplete. For V, J and clone size, that table is used; D and trimming come from the DNA. The table includes hundreds of thousands of clones, more than 75% detected once. The sequencing input was peripheral blood. The clonotype comes from a woman aged 25 to 39 who had recovered from COVID-19.

CDR3 sequence: CASSLFRTANTGELFF. CDR3 bases: TGCGCCAGCAGCTTGTTTCGGACAGCGAACACCGGGGAGCTGTTTTTT. The chain couples TRBV5-1 to TRBJ2-2, with D possibly matching TRBD1 (6 bases). CDR3 length: 16 residues. The V end lost 1 base, the J end lost 0 bases, and 10 bases lay between the germline ends. CDR1 is SGHRS and CDR2 is YFSETQ in the germline V gene.